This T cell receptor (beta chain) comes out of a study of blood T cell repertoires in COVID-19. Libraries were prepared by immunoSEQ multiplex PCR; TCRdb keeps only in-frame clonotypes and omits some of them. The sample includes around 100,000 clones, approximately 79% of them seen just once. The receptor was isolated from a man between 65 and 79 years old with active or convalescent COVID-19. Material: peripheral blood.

CDR3 residues: CASSLDSRIGNEQFF. The CDR3 DNA sequence: TGTGCCAGCAGCTTAGATTCCAGGATAGGCAATGAGCAGTTCTTC. The rearrangement joins TRBV11-2 to TRBJ2-1; D not resolved. The CDR3 sequence is 15 residues long. The V gene lost 0 bases and the J gene lost 6 bases, with 12 bases spanning the gap. Germline CDR1 reads SGHAT; CDR2 reads FQNNGV.